This T cell receptor (beta chain) was recovered during a study of healthy donors' naive CD4 and CD8 T cells. As for the study in general: TCR alpha primers covered all functional IMGT alpha gene variants. Study conclusions and caveats: Positive CDR3 charge linked to CD4+ cells, negative to CD8+ cells. Homeostatic proliferation of naive T cells was not examined as a bias source.

Each TCR library used 500 ng of total RNA and a linear amplification protocol. TCRdb reanalysed the reads using MiXCR and keeps one entry per CDR3 protein. The sample consists of 180,000 or so distinct CDR3 sequences, around three quarters of them appearing once. CDR3 length equals 16 residues. Germline V CDR1 and CDR2: LNHDA, SQIVND (reference sequence). Trimming took 6 bases from V and 4 from J; bases not matched to a gene: 14. As for this clonotype: Its antigen is still unknown.

CD4+CD8-CD45RO-CD45RA+ cells were naive CD4+; CD8+CD4-CD45RA+CD27bright cells were naive CD8+. The sample consisted of naive CD4+ and CD8+ T cells sorted from blood, pooled from several donors. This clonotype originated in a pool of human donors in good health; the sample pools cells from several healthy donors. The chain employs TRBV19 and TRBJ2-7, with 8 bases identical to TRBD1. In DNA, the CDR3 is TGTGCCAGTAGAACGACAGGCGGACAGGGATCTTACGAGCAGTACTTC. Its translation is CASRTTGGQGSYEQYF.